These 19 T cell receptor beta chains came from one sample sequenced in a study of identical twins. MiXCR was run by TCRdb on the 5' RACE reads, yielding one entry per CDR3 protein. Among about 660,000 distinct CDR3 sequences listed, over 8.5% were seen once. These same records also appear under a second study, on yellow fever vaccine responses in identical twins.

The sample was PBMCs. These receptors came from a young woman in good health.

The chain has TRBV6-2 or TRBV6-3 and TRBJ2-3; D might be TRBD1 or TRBD2, each matching 5 bases. Trimming cost V 4 bases and J 14 bases, with 19 bases left between them. The CDR3 is 13 amino acids. Germline CDR1 is MNHEY and CDR2 is SVGEGT. The DNA for the CDR3 is TGTGCCAGCAGTTTGGGACCAACCGCCCCTGCGTATTTT. Encoded protein: CASSLGPTAPAYF.

The chain is built from TRBV7-2 and TRBJ2-1, with 11 bases identical to TRBD2. The CDR3 contains 16 residues. V shed 2 bases, J shed 4 bases, and the junction held 4 bases outside the gene matches. Germline values: CDR1 SGHTA, CDR2 FQGNSA. The CDR3 protein is CASSLTSGGAYNEQFF. In nucleotides, the CDR3 is TGTGCCAGCAGCTTAACTAGCGGGGGAGCATACAATGAGCAGTTCTTC.

This clonotype occurred a few times. The CDR3 bases are TGTGCCAGCAGCCAACCCCAAGGGGTTAGGAACACCGGGGAGCTGTTTTTT. The encoded protein is CASSQPQGVRNTGELFF. The rearrangement joins TRBV3-1 to TRBJ2-2; D perhaps matches TRBD1 (5 bases). The CDR3 contains 17 residues. Trimming removed 2 bases from V and 1 base from J, with 14 bases in between. CDR1 is LGHDT and CDR2 is YNNKEL in the germline V gene (reference sequence).

This clonotype was counted ten times or more. This chain links TRBV12-3 or TRBV12-4 with TRBJ1-1, with TRBD1 as a possible D gene (5 bases). Trimming took 9 bases from V and 0 from J, leaving 11 bases between them. The CDR3 spans 13 residues. CDR3 region: CASEGILNTEAFF. Written as DNA, the CDR3 is TGTGCCAGTGAGGGGATTCTGAACACTGAAGCTTTCTTT.

This clonotype was detected ten times or more. The gene calls are TRBV20-1 and TRBJ2-1, with TRBD1 matching over 10 bases. Trimming at V came to 7 bases and at J to 7 bases, leaving 10 bases not matched to a gene. Germline V gene lookup returns CDR1 DFQATT and CDR2 SNEGSKA (reference sequence). The CDR3 length is 14 residues. The CDR3, as DNA: TGCAGTGTTGCGCACCGGGACAGGGGAAATGAGCAGTTCTTC. Translation gives CSVAHRDRGNEQFF.

The J gene is TRBJ2-7, the V gene TRBV6-5; the D is unclear. CDR3 length: 13 amino acids. Germline V CDR1 and CDR2: MNHEY, SVGAGI. Trimming cost V 0 bases and J 6 bases, with 9 bases left between them. In nucleotides, the CDR3 is TGTGCCAGCAGTTACTCGGGCTCCCCCGAGCAGTACTTC. This encodes CASSYSGSPEQYF.

This clonotype was seen more than once but under ten times. The rearrangement joins TRBV7-2 to TRBJ2-3; D is uncertain. The germline V and J ends were trimmed by 5 bases and 0 bases, with 9 bases remaining between them. This CDR3 has 14 residues. Germline V gene sequence: CDR1 SGHTA, CDR2 FQGNSA. The CDR3 bases are TGTGCCAGCAGCACGCGCCCCAGCACAGATACGCAGTATTTT. Protein sequence: CASSTRPSTDTQYF.

This chain joins TRBV28 and TRBJ2-2, with unresolved D. Germline V lookup: CDR1 MDHEN, CDR2 SYDVKM. This CDR3 is built from 16 residues. Trimming removed 6 bases from V and 4 bases from J, with 18 bases in between. CDR3 region: CASSSPAKQVTGELFF. CDR3 sequence (DNA): TGTGCCAGCAGCTCCCCTGCCAAGCAGGTCACCGGGGAGCTGTTTTTT.

The rearrangement uses TRBV20-1 and TRBJ2-3; a weak D match, TRBD1 (6 bases). Deletions cut 0 bases from V and 0 bases from J, with 10 bases between. From germline, CDR1 is DFQATT and CDR2 SNEGSKA (reference sequence). The CDR3 totals 15 residues. The CDR3 DNA sequence: TGCAGTGCTAGAGATCCCGGACAGAGCACAGATACGCAGTATTTT. It translates to CSARDPGQSTDTQYF.

This clonotype showed up many times. The chain employs TRBV12-5 and TRBJ2-1; D ambiguous. V lost 1 base and J lost 0, with 10 bases in between. Germline CDR1 LGHNT, CDR2 FRNRAP. This CDR3 region has 16 residues. DNA of the CDR3: TGTGCTAGTGGTTTGGCGGAGACATCCTCCTACAATGAGCAGTTCTTC. Translating gives CASGLAETSSYNEQFF.

This chain uses TRBV7-2 with TRBJ2-3, with D possibly being TRBD1 or TRBD2 (6 bases each). This CDR3 is 15 amino acids long. CDR1 SGHTA and CDR2 FQGNSA come from the germline V gene. V gave up 1 base and J gave up 7 bases, with 15 bases separating them. The CDR3 reads CASSLVGGPVYTQYF. CDR3 sequence (DNA): TGTGCCAGCAGCTTAGTAGGGGGGCCGGTATATACGCAGTATTTT.

The chain links TRBV2 to TRBJ2-1; tentatively, D is TRBD2 (6 bases). Trimming removed 9 bases at V and 4 bases at J, with 16 bases between. The CDR3 consists of 14 residues. CDR1 SNHLY and CDR2 FYNNEI come from the germline V gene. As DNA, the CDR3 is TGTGCCAGTGCTGGGCGGGGATCTTACAATGAGCAGTTCTTC. Translating it yields CASAGRGSYNEQFF.

This clonotype was counted many times. The chain combines TRBV20-1 with TRBJ2-2, with 9 bases matching TRBD2. The V gene end was trimmed by 1 base and the J gene end by 6 bases; junction bases not matched to a gene: 6. CDR1 and CDR2 from the germline V gene are DFQATT and SNEGSKA (reference sequence). This CDR3 is 15 amino acids long. In DNA, the CDR3 is TGCAGTGCTAGAGTTTGGCTAGCGGGGTCCGGGGAGCTGTTTTTT. Protein: CSARVWLAGSGELFF.

This clonotype occurred many times. The chain recombines TRBV4-1 with TRBJ2-2; TRBD2 matches 13 bases. J lost 4 bases, V lost 1 base, and 9 bases had no gene match. CDR1 is MGHRA, CDR2 YSYEKL, per germline. CDR3 length: 19 amino acids. CDR3 sequence: CASSQVVTSGRKSTGELFF. CDR3 coding DNA: TGCGCCAGCAGCCAAGTTGTGACTAGCGGGAGGAAGTCCACCGGGGAGCTGTTTTTT.

In its sample, this clonotype was seen a few times. The J gene is TRBJ2-5, the V gene TRBV4-1; 8 bases map to TRBD2. The germline CDR1 and CDR2 sequences are MGHRA and YSYEKL. CDR3 length: 16 amino acids. With 1 base clipped from V and 4 bases from J, the junction kept 8 bases outside the gene matches. The CDR3 here is CASSQVRAGGVETQYF. The CDR3 DNA reads as TGCGCCAGCAGCCAAGTGAGGGCGGGAGGAGTAGAGACCCAGTACTTC.

This clonotype was detected only a few times. The rearrangement joins TRBV20-1 to TRBJ1-2; D ambiguous. Deletions cut 5 bases from V and 8 bases from J, with 12 bases between. From germline, CDR1 is DFQATT and CDR2 SNEGSKA (reference sequence). The length of the CDR3 is 11 residues. The CDR3, as DNA: TGCAGTGCTGTATCCGGCCTGGGCTACACCTTC. It specifies CSAVSGLGYTF.

This clonotype has a handful of counts. This chain links TRBV5-1 with TRBJ1-2; D call uncertain. The CDR3 sequence is 14 residues long. CDR1 and CDR2 (germline): SGHRS, YFSETQ. V was shortened by 1 base and J by 7 bases, with 14 bases between the two germline ends. CDR3 region: CASSLTAGNAGYTF. The CDR3 DNA is TGCGCCAGCAGCTTGACGGCGGGGAATGCTGGCTACACCTTC.

In this sample, this clonotype turned up many times. V and J are TRBV25-1 and TRBJ2-7; TRBD1 matches at 7 bases. The germline V gene encodes CDR1 MGHDK and CDR2 SYGVNS. This CDR3 comprises 12 residues. Losses at the gene ends were 6 bases for V and 3 bases for J; bases not matched to a gene: 2. The CDR3 coding sequence is TGTGCCAGCAGGGGACAGTTCTACGAGCAGTACTTC. Translated: CASRGQFYEQYF.

This clonotype was detected many times. The rearrangement joins TRBV5-5 to TRBJ2-1; tentatively, D is TRBD1 (5 bases). The germline V gene has CDR1 SGHKS and CDR2 YYEKEE (reference sequence). The CDR3 totals 15 residues. V lost 5 bases and J lost 7, with 19 bases in between. The CDR3, as DNA: TGTGCCAGCAGGGTGGAGTTCAGGGCAGCGAATGAGCAGTTCTTC. Translated: CASRVEFRAANEQFF.